The text below deals with one T cell receptor (beta chain). Antigen specificity is unknown. The multiple sclerosis controls were treatment-naive patients with relapsing-remitting disease that was stable or active. V dropped 5 bases and J dropped 3 bases, with 14 bases sitting between them. CDR3 length: 15 residues. CDR1 and CDR2 (germline): MDHEN, SYDVKM. An amount of RNA that ranged from about 0.45 to 1 ug was reverse transcribed with random hexamers. Multiplex PCR with immunoSEQ amplified the TCR beta CDR3 across 54 Vbeta and 13 Jbeta. TCRdb re-called the immunoSEQ multiplex PCR reads through MiXCR, storing one row per CDR3 protein. The data show about 76,000 distinct CDR3 sequences, 91% seen once. The data belong to a study of CD8 T cells in Susac syndrome. Regarding the study as a whole: Only a relatively small number of individuals were included in the TCR sequencing and HLA analysis.

The specimen was CD8+ T cells from PBMCs. The TCR was taken from a human donor with multiple sclerosis. The chain recombines TRBV28 with TRBJ1-5; TRBD1 might be the D (5 bases). The CDR3 here is CASSGAVTHNQPQHF. In DNA, the CDR3 is TGTGCCAGCAGTGGGGCAGTAACTCACAATCAGCCCCAGCATTTT.